These 29 T cell receptor beta chains share one sample of origin, sequenced in a study of beta chain features in type 1 diabetes (dated by TCRdb to between 2018 and 2020). General findings and caveats noted by the study authors: A moderate but significant shortening of TCRB CDR3 length was observed in type 1 diabetes patients in all four CD4+ subsets.

Antigen specificity for these receptors is unknown. The receptor library was made with the immunoSEQ multiplex PCR assay. The High Capacity cDNA Reverse Transcription Kit was used to reverse transcribe all of the isolated RNA, meaning that expressed TCRB transcripts were what got sequenced. TCRdb provides this immuneACCESS table in a form limited to in-frame rearrangements. Some clones are lacking; in checked studies, under half of them reflect an unresolved V gene, and why the rest are absent is not known. Here the sample has about 28,000 clones; less than 70% occur a single time. Of the sample, roughly 2.4% falls within the top ten clones. The sample comprised Tregs from blood. The cell subset or site label on this specimen signifies: regulatory CD4+ T cells. Receptor source: a woman younger than 45 with type 1 diabetes.

The chain joins TRBV28 to TRBJ1-1, with no clear D. CDR1 and CDR2 (germline): MDHEN, SYDVKM. V shed 5 bases and J shed 3 bases, with 7 bases lying between them. The CDR3 extends over 12 amino acids. CDR3 region: CASSLPDTEAFF. The CDR3 nucleotides read TGTGCCAGCAGTCTACCGGACACTGAAGCTTTCTTT.

The J gene is TRBJ2-1, the V gene TRBV5-1; possible D gene TRBD2, 7 bases. Germline assignment: CDR1 SGHRS and CDR2 YFSETQ. There are 15 residues in the CDR3. V lost 3 bases and J lost 7, with 17 bases in between. CDR3 in amino acids: CASSWTRQGMNEQFF. CDR3 in DNA: TGCGCCAGCAGCTGGACTAGGCAGGGGATGAATGAGCAGTTCTTC.

The chain recombines TRBV29-1 with TRBJ1-1; D possibly corresponds to TRBD1 (5 bases). Trimming shortened V by 4 bases and J by 0 bases, and 9 bases separated the two germline ends. The germline V gene has CDR1 SQVTM and CDR2 ANQGSEA. The CDR3 runs 13 residues. The chain's CDR3 is CSVVRGMNTEAFF. DNA of the CDR3: TGCAGCGTTGTTAGGGGAATGAACACTGAAGCTTTCTTT.

The V gene is TRBV4-2, the J gene TRBJ2-3; TRBD2 is a possible D gene (7 bases). Germline assignment: CDR1 LGHNA and CDR2 YNFKEQ. Trimming cost V 1 base and J 4 bases, with 12 bases left between them. The CDR3 has 15 amino acids. The DNA of the CDR3 is TGTGCCAGCAGCCAAGGGGACGGGGGGCCAGATACGCAGTATTTT. It translates to CASSQGDGGPDTQYF.

This clone has only a few counts. The J gene is TRBJ2-7, the V gene TRBV5-1; 7 bases fit TRBD2. CDR3 size: 16 residues. Trimming at V came to 0 bases and at J to 6 bases, leaving 12 bases not matched to a gene. Looked up from germline, CDR1 is SGHRS and CDR2 is YFSETQ. CDR3 sequence reads: CASSLEVSGRLAEQYF. DNA for the CDR3: TGCGCCAGCAGCTTGGAAGTTAGCGGGCGCCTGGCCGAGCAGTACTTC.

The chain links TRBV19 to TRBJ2-2; D unclear. The germline V gene encodes CDR1 LNHDA and CDR2 SQIVND (reference sequence). Trimming pared 7 bases from V and 7 bases from J, leaving 19 bases between. The length of the CDR3 is 15 residues. CDR3 sequence (DNA): TGTGCCAGTAAACCCTACAGCTCATGGATCGGGGAGCTGTTTTTT. Translation gives CASKPYSSWIGELFF.

V and J are TRBV2 and TRBJ1-3; no reliable D call. With 2 bases removed from V and 0 bases from J, the gap between germline ends came to 5 bases. The CDR3 has 14 residues. Germline V gene sequence: CDR1 SNHLY, CDR2 FYNNEI. Here the CDR3 DNA reads TGTGCCAGCAGTGAATACAGCTCTGGAAACACCATATATTTT. It is translated as CASSEYSSGNTIYF.

The sample holds one count of this clone. The CDR3 coding sequence is TGTGCCAGCAGCCGCCCGGGCGCGGGAGGGACCGGGGAGCTGTTTTTT. This encodes CASSRPGAGGTGELFF. The genes are TRBV5-4 and TRBJ2-2; TRBD2 matches 9 bases. With 4 bases clipped from V and 5 bases from J, the junction kept 9 bases outside the gene matches. Per the germline V gene, CDR1 is SGHNT and CDR2 is YYREEE (reference sequence). There are 16 residues in the CDR3.

The chain uses TRBV11-2 and TRBJ1-4; 7 nucleotides match TRBD1. The germline gives CDR1 SGHAT, CDR2 FQNNGV. There are 15 residues in the CDR3. Trimming removed 1 base from V and 5 bases from J; junction bases left unmatched: 4. CDR3 sequence reads: CASSLAAGGNEKLFF. In DNA, the CDR3 is TGTGCCAGCAGCTTAGCGGCAGGGGGGAATGAAAAACTGTTTTTT.

The rearrangement links TRBV28 to TRBJ2-1; D may be TRBD1 (6 bases). CDR1 is MDHEN and CDR2 is SYDVKM in the germline V gene. With 6 bases removed from V and 6 bases from J, the gap between germline ends came to 9 bases. This CDR3 is built from 12 residues. CDR3 DNA sequence: TGTGCCAGCAGCTCGGACAGCAATGAGCAGTTCTTC. Its translation is CASSSDSNEQFF.

The genes are TRBV11-2 and TRBJ2-5; 13 bases are shared with TRBD2. The germline gives CDR1 SGHAT, CDR2 FQNNGV. Trimming cost V 1 base and J 5 bases; bases outside gene matches: 4. This CDR3 region has 16 residues. The CDR3 DNA follows: TGTGCCAGCAGCTTAGGGACTAGCGGGAGTTGGGAGACCCAGTACTTC. Residues: CASSLGTSGSWETQYF.

The chain links TRBV7-3 to TRBJ1-6; no clear D gene. CDR1 is SGHTA and CDR2 is FQGTGA in the germline V gene. The CDR3 has 15 residues. Deletions cut 6 bases from V and 0 bases from J, with 9 bases between. CDR3 sequence (DNA): TGTGCCAGCAGTTACGGGAGCTCCTATAATTCACCCCTCCACTTT. Translation: CASSYGSSYNSPLHF.

The V and J genes are TRBV30 and TRBJ2-3; 10 positions agree with TRBD2. The germline V gene has CDR1 GTSNPN and CDR2 SVGIG (reference sequence). The CDR3 covers 15 residues. The V and J ends lost 5 bases and 4 bases, in that order; junction bases with no gene match: 9. This CDR3 reads CAWGTSGNRADTQYF. The DNA of the CDR3 is TGTGCCTGGGGTACTAGCGGGAATAGGGCAGATACGCAGTATTTT.

The V call is TRBV19, the J call TRBJ2-7, with TRBD2 as a possible D gene (5 bases). The CDR3 length is 15 residues. Per the germline V gene, CDR1 is LNHDA and CDR2 is SQIVND (reference sequence). Trimming took 6 bases from V and 2 from J, leaving 17 bases between them. DNA for the CDR3: TGTGCCAGTAGCATAAACCCGGGATCCACCTACGAGCAGTACTTC. It codes for CASSINPGSTYEQYF.

The chain links TRBV7-3 to TRBJ2-1, with 8 bases lining up with TRBD1. V lost 1 base and J lost 7; bases outside the gene matches: 9. The germline CDR1 and CDR2 sequences are SGHTA and FQGTGA. The CDR3 is 16 residues long. The CDR3, as DNA: TGTGCCAGCAGCTTAAAGCCCTCTCGACAGGGGAATGAGCAGTTCTTC. As protein: CASSLKPSRQGNEQFF.

The J gene is TRBJ1-5, the V gene TRBV5-1; TRBD1 matches 8 bases. Germline CDR1 and CDR2: SGHRS and YFSETQ. V lost 4 bases and J lost 4; bases outside the gene matches: 4. CDR3 length equals 14 residues. Here the CDR3 DNA reads TGCGCCAGCAGCCCGGGACAGGCTAATCAGCCCCAGCATTTT. This gives the protein CASSPGQANQPQHF. The full variable domain, completed using reference TRBV5-1 and TRBJ1-5, is KAGVTQTPRYLIKTRGQQVTLSCSPISGHRSVSWYQQTPGQGLQFLFEYFSETQRNKGNFPGRFSGRQFSNSRSEMNVSTLELGDSALYLCASSPGQANQPQHFGDGTRLSIL.

This clone has a handful of counts. The chain recombines TRBV6-6 with TRBJ1-5; D unclear. Germline V lookup: CDR1 MNHNY, CDR2 SVGAGI (reference sequence). V lost 7 bases to trimming and J lost 9 bases, with 10 bases between them. The CDR3 is 11 amino acids. In DNA form, the CDR3 reads TGTGCCAGCAATACCCGGGGGCCCCAGCATTTT. Its translation: CASNTRGPQHF.

V gene TRBV6-5 combines with J gene TRBJ1-2; D unresolved. The V gene's germline CDR1 is MNHEY and CDR2 SVGAGI. V dropped 5 bases and J dropped 3 bases, with 10 bases sitting between them. This CDR3 has 13 amino acids. As DNA, the CDR3 is TGTGCCAGCAGTCGTCAGTTATACTATGGCTACACCTTC. Protein sequence: CASSRQLYYGYTF.

In this sample, this clone turned up a few times. Here the CDR3 DNA reads TGTGCCAGCTCACCACCATCCCTAGCGGGAGGTCGGGGCAATGAGCAGTTCTTC. Its protein is CASSPPSLAGGRGNEQFF. The rearrangement uses TRBV18 and TRBJ2-1; TRBD2 matches 11 bases. The CDR3 runs 18 residues. The germline CDR1 and CDR2 sequences are KGHSH and LQKENI. The ends lost 0 bases at V and 6 bases at J; junction bases unmatched: 10.

J is TRBJ1-2 and V is TRBV27, with a weak D call TRBD1 (6 bases). CDR1 and CDR2 (germline): MNHEY, SMNVEV (reference sequence). Trimming removed 5 bases at V and 7 bases at J, with 23 bases between. This CDR3 is built from 16 residues. The CDR3 coding sequence is TGTGCCAGCAGTCCCATTCCGGCAGGTCAGGGGAGTGGCTACACCTTC. It encodes CASSPIPAGQGSGYTF.

The chain couples TRBV2 to TRBJ1-5, with a weak D call TRBD1 (6 bases). The CDR3 extends over 15 amino acids. The germline V and J ends were trimmed by 5 bases and 3 bases, with 14 bases remaining between them. Per the germline V gene, CDR1 is SNHLY and CDR2 is FYNNEI. The DNA for the CDR3 is TGTGCCAGCAGTCCGACAGGCTGGGACAATCAGCCCCAGCATTTT. This gives the protein CASSPTGWDNQPQHF.

In DNA, the CDR3 is TGTGCCAGCAGTGAACTCAGACTAGCCAATACATACTCCTACGAGCAGTACTTC. This codes for CASSELRLANTYSYEQYF. The V and J genes are TRBV2 and TRBJ2-7; 7 nucleotides agree with TRBD2. CDR1 is SNHLY, CDR2 FYNNEI, per germline. The CDR3 extends over 18 amino acids. With 2 bases clipped from V and 0 bases from J, the junction kept 13 bases outside the gene matches.

In its sample, this clone was seen a few times. This sequence joins TRBV20-1 and TRBJ1-2; D ambiguous. CDR3 length equals 11 residues. Trimming took off 4 bases at V and 7 bases at J, with 10 bases between the two ends. Germline V gene sequence: CDR1 DFQATT, CDR2 SNEGSKA (reference sequence). The CDR3 loop reads CSATKMVGYTF. The DNA for the CDR3 is TGCAGTGCTACTAAAATGGTTGGCTACACCTTC.

CDR3 amino acids: CASSLMGRGSADTQYF. In DNA, the CDR3 is TGTGCCAGCAGCTTAATGGGCAGGGGGTCCGCAGATACGCAGTATTTT. The chain joins TRBV7-3 to TRBJ2-3; TRBD1 matches 7 bases. V gave up 1 base and J gave up 4 bases; unmatched junction bases: 8. The CDR3 is 16 residues long. CDR1 is SGHTA, CDR2 FQGTGA, per germline.

V usage is TRBV2 and J usage is TRBJ2-1, with 10 bases fitting TRBD2. The CDR3 has 15 residues. Germline V gene sequence: CDR1 SNHLY, CDR2 FYNNEI. The V segment lost 5 bases and the J segment 3 bases; nucleotides outside the gene matches: 4. DNA of the CDR3: TGTGCCAGCAGTTACCTAGCGGGAGACTACAATGAGCAGTTCTTC. It encodes CASSYLAGDYNEQFF.

CDR3 residues: CSVDRERVGYTF. For the CDR3, the DNA is TGCAGCGTTGACAGGGAAAGAGTGGGCTACACCTTC. V usage is TRBV29-1 and J usage is TRBJ1-2, with TRBD1 as a possible D gene (5 bases). This CDR3 has 12 residues. Trimming stripped 3 bases from V and 8 bases from J, with 13 bases between. CDR1 and CDR2 from the germline V gene are SQVTM and ANQGSEA.

The chain carries TRBV27 and TRBJ2-2, with 13 bases lining up with TRBD2. This CDR3 is 14 amino acids long. Germline V gene sequence: CDR1 MNHEY, CDR2 SMNVEV (reference sequence). The J segment lost 8 bases and the V segment lost 10 bases, leaving 7 bases of the junction unmatched. The CDR3, as DNA: TGTGCCACCGGACTAGCGGGAGTCTGGGGGGAGCTGTTTTTT. This encodes CATGLAGVWGELFF.

The rearrangement joins TRBV6-6 to TRBJ1-2; TRBD1 agrees at 7 bases. CDR1 and CDR2 from the germline V gene are MNHNY and SVGAGI (reference sequence). V lost 6 bases and J lost 8; bases outside the gene matches: 9. The CDR3 sequence is 13 residues long. The CDR3: CASSDRDRRGYTF. In DNA, the CDR3 is TGTGCCAGCAGCGACCGGGACAGACGGGGCTACACCTTC.

The chain recombines TRBV7-2 with TRBJ2-7, with a tentative D call TRBD2 (6 bases). Germline V lookup: CDR1 SGHTA, CDR2 FQGNSA. The germline V and J ends were trimmed by 2 bases and 4 bases, with 12 bases remaining between them. The CDR3 runs to 14 residues. The CDR3 loop is CASSLWASEYEQYF. In nucleotides, the CDR3 is TGTGCCAGCAGCTTATGGGCTAGCGAGTACGAGCAGTACTTC.